A single T cell receptor beta chain is shown here with its context. Authors' analysis steps: Scientists estimated how many nucleated cells there were by amplifying reference gene primers. Measured with immunoSEQ multiplex PCR; TCRdb has only the in-frame clones, and not every one. V and J calls and clone size are copied from that table; D and trimming were computed from the DNA. This sample has fewer than 350,000 clones, with approximately 92% found just once. This sample is part of a study of blood T cell repertoires in COVID-19. Study overall: The analysed material was cDNA or gDNA that came from T cells, B-cell-depleted T cells, or PBMCs.

V lost 0 bases and J 4 bases, leaving 6 bases between the germline ends. CDR1 MNHEY and CDR2 SVGAGI come from the germline V gene. This CDR3 is built from 14 residues. V and J are TRBV6-5 and TRBJ2-2; TRBD1 might be the D (5 bases). The sequence was obtained from a woman between 25 and 40 years old with COVID-19, enrolled during active disease. The sample was peripheral blood. CDR3 residues: CASSYSRATGELFF. CDR3 DNA: TGTGCCAGCAGTTACTCCAGGGCCACCGGGGAGCTGTTTTTT.